This paragraph reports one TCR beta chain. The data belong to a study of blood T cell repertoires in COVID-19. Study-wide background: The cDNA or gDNA used as material had been derived from T cells, B-cell-depleted T cells, or PBMCs.

The CDR3 covers 15 residues. V was cut by 9 bases and J by 1 base, with 15 bases left in between. The germline V gene has CDR1 LNHDA and CDR2 SQIVND (reference sequence). Libraries were prepared by immunoSEQ multiplex PCR; TCRdb keeps only in-frame clonotypes and omits some of them. The sample consists of 200,000 to 250,000 clones, around 90% of them appearing once. This clonotype was sampled from a woman aged 30 to 39 who had recovered from COVID-19. J is TRBJ2-2 and V is TRBV19; maybe TRBD1 (6 bases). What was sequenced was PBMCs or T cells enriched from blood (not recorded which). For the CDR3, the DNA is TGTGCCAGCGATGCGGACAGCCAGAACACCGGGGAGCTGTTTTTT. Its translation: CASDADSQNTGELFF.